This T cell receptor (beta chain) was sequenced in a study of cytotoxic CD8 clonotypes in ibrutinib-treated CLL. With sequencing, the targeted depth ranged from 1 in 200,000 to 1 in 1 million T cells. Assay used: immunoSEQ multiplex PCR; TCRdb lists only in-frame clones, some missing. In the table there are approximately 200,000 clones, around 70% of which are singletons. The CDR3 sequence is 16 residues long. V was pared by 0 bases and J by 3 bases, with 11 bases between. Germline CDR1 is SGHAT and CDR2 is FQNNGV. This clone turned up a few times. This clonotype was sampled from a human donor with chronic lymphocytic leukemia. The material was PBMCs, obtained after 24 months of ibrutinib treatment. The chain uses TRBV11-2 and TRBJ1-4; no firm D call. CDR3 coding DNA: TGTGCCAGCAGCTTAGATCTGACACTAGCTAATGAAAAACTGTTTTTT. It translates to CASSLDLTLANEKLFF.